This T cell receptor beta chain was captured in a study of cytotoxic CD8 clonotypes in ibrutinib-treated CLL. Study-wide results and caveats: Clonality went up at ibrutinib response and then declined back toward baseline at progression.

Per the germline V gene, CDR1 is SGHRS and CDR2 is YFSETQ. The J segment lost 12 bases and the V segment lost 4 bases, leaving 15 bases of the junction unmatched. CDR3 size: 16 residues. Notes on this clone: Its antigen remains unidentified.

TCRdb's copy holds only in-frame clones and misses some; the assay was immunoSEQ multiplex PCR. The sample includes around 310,000 clones, about 80% of them seen just once. The V gene is TRBV5-1, the J gene TRBJ2-1; the match to TRBD2 covers 11 bases. This TCR came from a human donor with chronic lymphocytic leukemia. The material sequenced was PBMCs, taken before ibrutinib treatment. The CDR3 DNA sequence: TGCGCCAGCAGCCCCCGACTAGCGGGATACACGGACGGGCAGTTCTTC. Protein sequence: CASSPRLAGYTDGQFF. The variable domain in full, with the rest retrieved from reference TRBV5-1 and TRBJ2-1, is KAGVTQTPRYLIKTRGQQVTLSCSPISGHRSVSWYQQTPGQGLQFLFEYFSETQRNKGNFPGRFSGRQFSNSRSEMNVSTLELGDSALYLCASSPRLAGYTDGQFFGPGTRLTVL.